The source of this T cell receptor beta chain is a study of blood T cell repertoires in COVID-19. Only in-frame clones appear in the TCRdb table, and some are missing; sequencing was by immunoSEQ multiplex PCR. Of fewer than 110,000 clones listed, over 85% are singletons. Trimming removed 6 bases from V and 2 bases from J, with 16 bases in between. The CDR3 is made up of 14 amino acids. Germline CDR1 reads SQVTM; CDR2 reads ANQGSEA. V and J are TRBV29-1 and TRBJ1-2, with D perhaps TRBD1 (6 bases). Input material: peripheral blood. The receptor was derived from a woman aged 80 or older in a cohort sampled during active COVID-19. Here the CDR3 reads CSVGDRLMNYGYTF. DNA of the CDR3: TGCAGCGTCGGTGACAGGTTGATGAACTATGGCTACACCTTC.